The entry below describes one T cell receptor (beta chain). Its cognate antigen is unknown. The data derive from a study of identifying expanded T cells in peripheral blood. Study results and caveats: Two-week clone count variance significantly increased as total template count grew. About 1.3 clones differed between technical replicates, versus around 16 and 19 over time.

The ends lost 5 bases at V and 4 bases at J; junction bases unmatched: 8. Germline V gene sequence: CDR1 KGHSH, CDR2 LQKENI. CDR3 length equals 15 residues. This table comes from immunoSEQ multiplex PCR, and its TCRdb copy is limited to in-frame clones, with some not included. The sample shows some 95,000 clones, approximately 85% of them seen only once. No infections or other immune events were documented during collection. The gene calls are TRBV18 and TRBJ2-5, with TRBD1 matching over 9 bases. The sample was blood. The source is a person aged 18 to 70 in good health. CDR3 sequence (DNA): TGTGCCAGCTCAGTCACCGGGACAGGGCCAGAGACCCAGTACTTC. Translated, it gives CASSVTGTGPETQYF.